This T cell receptor (beta chain) was found in a study of T cell responses to AZD1222 COVID-19 vaccine. Profiling relied on immunoSEQ multiplex PCR, and the TCRdb table lists in-frame clones only, not all of them. Among 170,000 or so clones listed, roughly 93% were seen once. This CDR3 region has 14 residues. Germline trimming cut 5 bases from V and 12 bases from J; bases unmatched to any gene: 11. Germline-derived CDR1 and CDR2 are MNHEY and SVGAGI. This sequence originates from an adult who received the MenACWY meningococcal vaccine as a control. The sequencing here drew on peripheral blood, taken 28 days after the second dose of the MenACWY control vaccine. V and J are TRBV6-5 and TRBJ1-2, with 11 bases identical to TRBD1. CDR3 loop: CASSRRPGQGENTF. Written as DNA, the CDR3 is TGTGCCAGCAGTCGACGCCCGGGACAGGGGGAGAACACCTTC.